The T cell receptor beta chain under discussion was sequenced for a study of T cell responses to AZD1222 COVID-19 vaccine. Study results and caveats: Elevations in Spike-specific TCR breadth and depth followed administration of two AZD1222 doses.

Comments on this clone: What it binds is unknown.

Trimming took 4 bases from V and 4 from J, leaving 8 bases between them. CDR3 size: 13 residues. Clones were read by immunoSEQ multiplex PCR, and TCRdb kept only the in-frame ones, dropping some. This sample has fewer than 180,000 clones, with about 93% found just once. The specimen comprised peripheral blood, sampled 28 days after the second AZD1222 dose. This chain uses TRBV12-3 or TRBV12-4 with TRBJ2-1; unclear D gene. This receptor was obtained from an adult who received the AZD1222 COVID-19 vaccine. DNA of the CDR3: TGTGCCAGCAGTTCTAGGGTTTACAATGAGCAGTTCTTC. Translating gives CASSSRVYNEQFF.